This T cell receptor (beta chain) emerged from a study of T cell repertoires in cytomegalovirus infection. Across the whole study: Both CMV infection and a matching HLA type were indicated by public TCR beta signatures. The study, taken as a whole, reports: Of the TCR beta families, the public ones yielded a cumulative frequency that identified carriers of CMV plus the relevant HLA. What dominated the ex vivo response were HLA-C-restricted CMV-specific TCR beta clonotypes.

The V gene end was trimmed by 5 bases and the J gene end by 4 bases; junction bases not matched to a gene: 14. Germline V gene sequence: CDR1 SGHTA, CDR2 FQGNSA. This CDR3 has 18 amino acids. TCRdb analysed the reads with MiXCR anew, one entry per CDR3 protein. The table has fewer than 200,000 distinct CDR3 sequences, 13% to 15% seen once. This clonotype was seen many times. No antigen is known for it. This clonotype was obtained from a human donor in good health (CMV status not recorded). Some clones in this sample may be carry-over from other donors' samples. Input material: PBMCs. This chain uses TRBV7-2 with TRBJ2-2, with 9 bases matching TRBD1. CDR3 in DNA: TGTGCCAGCAGCCCTTACAGGGGGCGAAGTAAGGGCACCGGGGAGCTGTTTTTT. Protein product: CASSPYRGRSKGTGELFF.